Given below is one TCR beta chain in context. Antigen unknown. Clones were read by immunoSEQ multiplex PCR, and TCRdb kept only the in-frame ones, dropping some. In the table there are approximately 10,000 clones, around 80% of which are singletons. These data belong to a study of chemoradiotherapy in HPV16-positive cancers. Looking at the study overall: Candidate HPV-specific clones and shared TCR motifs came from a couple of HPV16-positive patients.

The CDR3 is made up of 14 amino acids. Germline V gene sequence: CDR1 SGHAT, CDR2 FQDESV (reference sequence). Trimming left V 3 bases short and J 2 bases short, with 11 bases between. General study findings and limits: The functional HPV-specific definition rests on just a couple of HPV16-positive patients.

Repertoires were sampled repeatedly during chemoradiotherapy. The chain is built from TRBV11-1 and TRBJ2-7; D perhaps matches TRBD2 (5 bases). The sequence came from a human donor with HPV-associated anogenital cancer. This specimen was taken from a patient who underwent chemoradiotherapy. CDR3 sequence: CASSFSGSPYEQYF. In DNA, the CDR3 is TGTGCCAGCAGCTTCTCGGGGTCCCCCTACGAGCAGTACTTC.